The 21 T cell receptor beta chains below were found in one sample sequenced in a study of shared clonotypes between healthy human individuals. Sequenced by immunoSEQ multiplex PCR; TCRdb stores in-frame clones only, minus some. The sample includes some 490,000 clones, approximately 84% of them seen just once. Sequenced input: PBMCs. The receptors were sampled from a woman aged 40 to 50 in good health. Some clones in this sample may be carry-over from other donors' samples.

V and J are TRBV18 and TRBJ1-3, with 7 nucleotides matching TRBD1. Germline V lookup: CDR1 KGHSH, CDR2 LQKENI. This CDR3 has 16 residues. After removal of 3 bases from V and 0 bases from J, the junction contained 5 bases not matched to a gene. CDR3 nucleotide sequence: TGTGCCAGCTCACCGACAGGGCTTTCCTCTGGAAACACCATATATTTT. It encodes CASSPTGLSSGNTIYF.

This chain joins TRBV4-2 and TRBJ2-7, with TRBD2 matching over 12 bases. Germline V gives CDR1 LGHNA, CDR2 YNFKEQ. This CDR3 contains 15 residues. V was clipped by 3 bases and J by 3 bases; unmatched bases: 3. The CDR3 DNA follows: TGTGCCAGCAGCCAGACTAGCGGGAGCCACTACGAGCAGTACTTC. This codes for CASSQTSGSHYEQYF.

This clone appeared a few times. The V and J genes are TRBV7-2 and TRBJ1-1; 8 bases map to TRBD1. J lost 3 bases, V lost 6 bases, and 6 bases had no gene match. Per the germline V gene, CDR1 is SGHTA and CDR2 is FQGNSA. The CDR3 sequence is 14 residues long. Here the CDR3 reads CASSPRTGYTEAFF. In nucleotides, the CDR3 is TGTGCCAGCAGTCCTCGGACAGGGTACACTGAAGCTTTCTTT.

A remark on this clone: Other DNA sequences within the sample encode an identical CDR3. The chain uses TRBV18 and TRBJ2-5; D not certain. The CDR3 spans 13 residues. Trimming took off 2 bases at V and 5 bases at J, with 9 bases between the two ends. Germline CDR1 and CDR2: KGHSH and LQKENI. CDR3 sequence: CASSPGSWETQYF. As DNA, the CDR3 is TGTGCCAGCTCACCAGGCTCGTGGGAGACCCAGTACTTC.

The chain employs TRBV6-5 and TRBJ2-5, with D perhaps TRBD2 (5 bases). With the DNA end fitting TRBJ2-7 better, the J assignment may be wrong. The CDR3 has 11 residues. Looked up from germline, CDR1 is MNHEY and CDR2 is SVGAGI. Written as DNA, the CDR3 is TGTGCCAGTGGAAGGGAGTACGAGCAGTACTTC. Protein: CASGREYEQYF.

Turning to this clone: A far larger clone is only one base removed, so a read error is likely. Other nucleotide sequences in the sample specify the same CDR3. The chain uses TRBV5-1 and TRBJ1-4; no firm D call. CDR3 length: 14 residues. From germline, CDR1 is SGHRS and CDR2 YFSETQ. Trimming removed 4 bases at V and 3 bases at J, with 10 bases between. CDR3 sequence reads: CASSLGDSNEKLFF. CDR3 sequence (DNA): TGCGCCAGCAGCCTAGGAGATTCTAATGAAAAACTGTTTTTT.

The rearrangement joins TRBV5-1 to TRBJ1-1; D is possibly TRBD1 (5 bases). This CDR3 is 15 amino acids long. Trimming stripped 0 bases from V and 1 base from J, with 10 bases between. Per germline, CDR1 SGHRS and CDR2 YFSETQ. The CDR3 here is CASSLVGGRNTEAFF. The CDR3 bases are TGCGCCAGCAGCTTGGTGGGGGGAAGGAACACTGAAGCTTTCTTT.

The genes are TRBV19 and TRBJ1-4; 7 bases fit TRBD1. The CDR3 extends over 17 amino acids. Unmatched junction bases numbered 10, after V lost 4 bases and J lost 2 bases. CDR1 is LNHDA, CDR2 SQIVND, per germline (reference sequence). In DNA, the CDR3 is TGTGCCAGTAGTAATCCGGGACAGCCTTTCACTAATGAAAAACTGTTTTTT. This sequence encodes CASSNPGQPFTNEKLFF. Based on the CDR3 plus reference TRBV19 and TRBJ1-4, the full variable domain is DGGITQSPKYLFRKEGQNVTLSCEQNLNHDAMYWYRQDPGQGLRLIYYSQIVNDFQKGDIAEGYSVSREKKESFPLTVTSAQKNPTAFYLCASSNPGQPFTNEKLFFGSGTQLSVL.

The gene calls are TRBV28 and TRBJ2-7, with D perhaps matching TRBD1 (5 bases). Trimming cost V 2 bases and J 4 bases, with 15 bases left between them. Looked up from germline, CDR1 is MDHEN and CDR2 is SYDVKM. CDR3 length equals 15 residues. CDR3 sequence reads: CASSLRGYLQYEQYF. The CDR3 coding sequence is TGTGCCAGCAGTTTAAGGGGATACCTCCAGTACGAGCAGTACTTC.

The rearrangement links TRBV21-1 to TRBJ1-1; the D segment call TRBD1 is taken from the table without a DNA check. TRBV21-1 is a pseudogene locus. The CDR3 extends over 17 amino acids. Here the CDR3 reads CASSKVPGDRGYTEAFF. The CDR3 nucleotides read TGTGCCAGCAGCAAAGTTCCAGGGGACAGAGGATACACTGAAGCTTTCTTT.

J is TRBJ2-7 and V is TRBV30, with 9 nucleotides matching TRBD1. The V segment lost 0 bases and the J segment 2 bases; nucleotides outside the gene matches: 2. This CDR3 contains 14 residues. Germline V gene lookup returns CDR1 GTSNPN and CDR2 SVGIG (reference sequence). In DNA form, the CDR3 reads TGTGCCTGGAGTGTAGGGACAGGGCCCTACGAGCAGTACTTC. Translating gives CAWSVGTGPYEQYF.

The V and J genes are TRBV27 and TRBJ2-1; TRBD2 might be the D (7 bases). The CDR3 runs to 14 residues. Germline V CDR1 and CDR2: MNHEY, SMNVEV (reference sequence). The V gene lost 3 bases and the J gene lost 6 bases, with 12 bases spanning the gap. The CDR3 spells CASSLGGGPNEQFF. For the CDR3, the DNA is TGTGCCAGCAGTTTGGGAGGGGGGCCCAATGAGCAGTTCTTC.

As to this clone: This is likely an artifact of a read error, given a far larger clone one base away. Other DNA sequences in this specimen translate into the identical CDR3. V is TRBV28 and J is TRBJ1-5; no reliable D call. The CDR3 loop spans 15 amino acids. Trimming cost V 5 bases and J 6 bases, with 17 bases left between them. Germline V lookup: CDR1 MDHEN, CDR2 SYDVKM. The CDR3 loop reads CASSRHGSVGQPQHF. In nucleotides, the CDR3 is TGTGCCAGCAGTCGACACGGGTCGGTAGGTCAGCCCCAGCATTTT.

The chain uses TRBV18 and TRBJ2-3; D assignment may be TRBD1 or TRBD2 (5 bases each). The CDR3 covers 17 residues. The germline V gene has CDR1 KGHSH and CDR2 LQKENI. The V end lost 2 bases, the J end lost 1 base, and 16 bases lay between the germline ends. The CDR3 nucleotides are TGTGCCAGCTCACCAGATGCAGGGACCTACCGCACAGATACGCAGTATTTT. Translation: CASSPDAGTYRTDTQYF.

The gene calls are TRBV11-2 and TRBJ1-5; D not resolved. Germline CDR1 and CDR2: SGHAT and FQNNGV. The CDR3 consists of 13 residues. Trimming removed 0 bases at V and 7 bases at J, with 7 bases between. In nucleotides, the CDR3 is TGTGCCAGCAGCTTAGATTTACGCCAGCCCCAGCATTTT. Translation gives CASSLDLRQPQHF. Variable domain in full (rest from reference TRBV11-2 and TRBJ1-5): EAGVAQSPRYKIIEKRQSVAFWCNPISGHATLYWYQQILGQGPKLLIQFQNNGVVDDSQLPKDRFSAERLKGVDSTLKIQPAKLEDSAVYLCASSLDLRQPQHFGDGTRLSIL.

DNA for the CDR3: TGCGCCAGCAGTGAAGGCCGCATGAACACTGAAGCTTTCTTT. Translating it yields CASSEGRMNTEAFF. The rearrangement uses TRBV10-1 and TRBJ1-1; unclear D gene. In germline, CDR1 is WNHNN, CDR2 SYGVQD (reference sequence). Trimming shortened V by 3 bases and J by 0 bases, and 8 bases separated the two germline ends. This CDR3 is built from 14 residues.

The J gene is TRBJ1-1, the V gene TRBV4-2; 7 bases fit TRBD1. V shed 3 bases, J shed 0 bases, and the junction held 4 bases outside the gene matches. The CDR3 has 15 residues. Looked up from germline, CDR1 is LGHNA and CDR2 is YNFKEQ. CDR3 coding DNA: TGTGCCAGCAGCCAGTTACAGGGGTTGAACACTGAAGCTTTCTTT. Its protein is CASSQLQGLNTEAFF.

The V call is TRBV2, the J call TRBJ1-2, with D uncertain. CDR1 is SNHLY and CDR2 is FYNNEI in the germline V gene. The V and J ends lost 7 bases and 5 bases respectively, with 14 bases between them. The CDR3 length is 13 residues. The CDR3 DNA sequence: TGTGCCAGCACGCGGACGCGAATGTATGGCTACACCTTC. The encoded protein is CASTRTRMYGYTF.

The chain combines TRBV28 with TRBJ1-1; D not resolved. CDR3 size: 16 residues. The V end lost 3 bases, the J end lost 1 base, and 15 bases lay between the germline ends. Looked up from germline, CDR1 is MDHEN and CDR2 is SYDVKM. The CDR3 region has the DNA TGTGCCAGCAGTTTCCCTCCCCGGGGTCGGAACACTGAAGCTTTCTTT. Its translation: CASSFPPRGRNTEAFF.

The chain has TRBV28 and TRBJ2-1, with TRBD2 matching over 7 bases. The CDR3 length is 14 residues. Germline V gene lookup returns CDR1 MDHEN and CDR2 SYDVKM. Trimming at V came to 7 bases and at J to 1 base, leaving 4 bases not matched to a gene. CDR3 DNA sequence: TGTGCCAGCAACGGGAGGCAGTCCTACAATGAGCAGTTCTTC. Amino acid sequence: CASNGRQSYNEQFF.

The chain combines TRBV30 with TRBJ2-7; no reliable D call. Trimming took off 4 bases at V and 2 bases at J, with 12 bases between the two ends. This CDR3 has 13 amino acids. Germline values: CDR1 GTSNPN, CDR2 SVGIG (reference sequence). The CDR3 nucleotides are TGTGCCTGGATCGTGGGCCCTCCCTACGAGCAGTACTTC. Its protein product is CAWIVGPPYEQYF.